These 15 T cell receptor beta chains were all obtained from the same sample, sequenced in a study of beta chain features in type 1 diabetes. For these receptors, no antigen is known. Study-level results: Researchers report that Type 1 diabetes patients had moderately but significantly shorter TCRB CDR3s across all four CD4+ subsets.

The sequenced template was cDNA made from the entire isolated RNA. Assay: immunoSEQ multiplex PCR; the TCRdb copy retains only in-frame clones and omits some. The sample gives some 350,000 clones, around 10% of which show up once; 0.55% to 0.75% is in the top ten. Sample: central memory CD4+ T cells from blood. The source is a man in his thirties or forties with type 1 diabetes.

The gene calls are TRBV7-2 and TRBJ1-1; D call uncertain. The V gene's germline CDR1 is SGHTA and CDR2 FQGNSA. Trimming took 3 bases from V and 3 from J, leaving 11 bases between them. The CDR3 loop spans 14 amino acids. Here the CDR3 DNA reads TGTGCCAGCAGCTTTATGGGGAGTTACACTGAAGCTTTCTTT. Translated: CASSFMGSYTEAFF. Drawing the rest from reference TRBV7-2 and TRBJ1-1, the complete variable domain is GAGVSQSPSNKVTEKGKDVELRCDPISGHTALYWYRQSLGQGLEFLIYFQGNSAPDKSGLPSDRFSAERTGGSVSTLTIQRTQQEDSAVYLCASSFMGSYTEAFFGQGTRLTVV.

The J gene is TRBJ2-6, the V gene TRBV7-9; D unresolved. The V end was cut by 1 base, the J end by 0 bases, with 10 bases between. This CDR3 is built from 17 residues. The germline gives CDR1 SEHNR, CDR2 FQNEAQ (reference sequence). CDR3 amino acids: CASSLVSTRSGANVLTF. CDR3 in DNA: TGTGCCAGCAGCTTAGTTTCGACTCGCTCTGGGGCCAACGTCCTGACTTTC.

V usage is TRBV19 and J usage is TRBJ2-1; 13 bases agree with TRBD2. Germline loops: CDR1 LNHDA, CDR2 SQIVND (reference sequence). The trim removed 6 bases at V and 7 bases at J, leaving 12 bases unmatched. The CDR3 extends over 17 amino acids. Here the CDR3 DNA reads TGTGCCAGTAGGCCAAATAAGGGACTAGCGGGATTAAATGAGCAGTTCTTC. Translating it yields CASRPNKGLAGLNEQFF.

The chain carries TRBV7-9 and TRBJ2-1, with 7 bases lining up with TRBD2. The ends lost 1 base at V and 4 bases at J; junction bases unmatched: 4. Germline loops: CDR1 SEHNR, CDR2 FQNEAQ (reference sequence). There are 15 residues in the CDR3. CDR3 residues: CASSLGGLDYNEQFF. In DNA, the CDR3 is TGTGCCAGCAGCTTAGGAGGACTAGATTACAATGAGCAGTTCTTC.

This clone was counted between two and nine times. V usage is TRBV15 and J usage is TRBJ2-1; TRBD2 matches 7 bases. The length of the CDR3 is 19 residues. Germline V lookup: CDR1 LNHNV, CDR2 YYDKDF (reference sequence). The V gene end was trimmed by 1 base and the J gene end by 9 bases; junction bases not matched to a gene: 21. The CDR3 coding sequence is TGTGCCACCAGCAGAGGTCTACCTGGGGGAACTAGCGAGGAGGGTGAGCAGTTCTTC. This gives the protein CATSRGLPGGTSEEGEQFF.

The chain combines TRBV7-2 with TRBJ2-3; 7 positions match TRBD2. The CDR3 length is 15 residues. V gave up 0 bases and J gave up 5 bases; unmatched junction bases: 5. The germline V gene has CDR1 SGHTA and CDR2 FQGNSA. The CDR3 nucleotides are TGTGCCAGCAGCTTAGCGGGAGGGCCGGGAGATACGCAGTATTTT. Its protein is CASSLAGGPGDTQYF.

This clone appeared a few times. The CDR3 nucleotides are TGTGCCAGCAGCTTGGAGCTTTGGGCCGGGGAGCTGTTTTTT. Its protein is CASSLELWAGELFF. The rearrangement joins TRBV5-5 to TRBJ2-2, with D unclear. V was trimmed by 0 bases and J by 6 bases, leaving 9 bases between them. Germline V CDR1 and CDR2: SGHKS, YYEKEE (reference sequence). CDR3 length: 14 residues.

This clone was recorded a few times. This chain connects TRBV11-2 to TRBJ2-3; perhaps TRBD1 as D (5 bases). The CDR3 covers 15 residues. The germline V gene has CDR1 SGHAT and CDR2 FQNNGV. V lost 5 bases, J lost 0 bases, and 12 bases lay in between. CDR3 protein: CASSPPGLSTDTQYF. CDR3 coding DNA: TGTGCCAGCAGCCCTCCAGGGTTAAGCACAGATACGCAGTATTTT. The whole variable domain, filled in from reference TRBV11-2 and TRBJ2-3, reads EAGVAQSPRYKIIEKRQSVAFWCNPISGHATLYWYQQILGQGPKLLIQFQNNGVVDDSQLPKDRFSAERLKGVDSTLKIQPAKLEDSAVYLCASSPPGLSTDTQYFGPGTRLTVL.

This clone appeared a few times. The chain joins TRBV11-2 to TRBJ2-1; a weak D match, TRBD1 (6 bases). The CDR3 is made up of 15 amino acids. V lost 0 bases and J lost 5, with 11 bases in between. From germline, CDR1 is SGHAT and CDR2 FQNNGV. The CDR3 region is CASSLEGTGNNEQFF. The CDR3 DNA reads TGTGCCAGCAGCTTAGAGGGTACAGGGAACAATGAGCAGTTCTTC. Supplemented by reference TRBV11-2 and TRBJ2-1, the full variable domain reads EAGVAQSPRYKIIEKRQSVAFWCNPISGHATLYWYQQILGQGPKLLIQFQNNGVVDDSQLPKDRFSAERLKGVDSTLKIQPAKLEDSAVYLCASSLEGTGNNEQFFGPGTRLTVL.

V gene TRBV15 combines with J gene TRBJ2-5; the D is unclear. The length of the CDR3 is 13 residues. Germline assignment: CDR1 LNHNV and CDR2 YYDKDF (reference sequence). V was pared by 3 bases and J by 2 bases, with 7 bases between. CDR3 nucleotides: TGTGCCACCAGCAGGGGGTTACAAGAGACCCAGTACTTC. This gives the protein CATSRGLQETQYF.

The V call is TRBV28, the J call TRBJ2-5; 13 nucleotides agree with TRBD2. The V gene's germline CDR1 is MDHEN and CDR2 SYDVKM. This CDR3 comprises 17 residues. J was trimmed by 4 bases and V by 2 bases; bases with no gene match: 7. The CDR3 DNA reads TGTGCCAGCAGTTTACGTCGGACTAGCGGGAGCAGAGAGACCCAGTACTTC. It specifies CASSLRRTSGSRETQYF. Looking up the rest from reference TRBV28 and TRBJ2-5 gives the full variable domain: DVKVTQSSRYLVKRTGEKVFLECVQDMDHENMFWYRQDPGLGLRLIYFSYDVKMKEKGDIPEGYSVSREKKERFSLILESASTNQTSMYLCASSLRRTSGSRETQYFGPGTRLLVL.

This clone was counted a few times. This rearrangement joins TRBV5-1 to TRBJ2-3; D may be TRBD2 (5 bases). V was clipped by 4 bases and J by 0 bases, with 9 bases between them. Germline lookup yields CDR1 SGHRS and CDR2 YFSETQ. The CDR3 has 14 amino acids. Here the CDR3 reads CASSLSGSTDTQYF. Here the CDR3 DNA reads TGCGCCAGCAGCCTCTCGGGGAGCACAGATACGCAGTATTTT. The whole variable domain, remainder taken from reference TRBV5-1 and TRBJ2-3, is KAGVTQTPRYLIKTRGQQVTLSCSPISGHRSVSWYQQTPGQGLQFLFEYFSETQRNKGNFPGRFSGRQFSNSRSEMNVSTLELGDSALYLCASSLSGSTDTQYFGPGTRLTVL.

The chain employs TRBV7-9 and TRBJ2-3, with unresolved D. Trimming removed 8 bases from V and 0 bases from J, with 9 bases in between. Germline V gene lookup returns CDR1 SEHNR and CDR2 FQNEAQ (reference sequence). This CDR3 region has 13 residues. The CDR3 bases are TGTGCCAGCGCGGAATCTAGCACAGATACGCAGTATTTT. Its protein is CASAESSTDTQYF.

This clone has only a few counts. The chain combines TRBV6-5 with TRBJ2-3; TRBD1 is a possible D gene (7 bases). This CDR3 spans 15 amino acids. Trimming removed 5 bases at V and 7 bases at J, with 19 bases between. CDR1 is MNHEY and CDR2 is SVGAGI in the germline V gene. The CDR3 coding sequence is TGTGCCAGCAGTGGAGGGGGCGGCCTTCTTAATACGCAGTATTTT. Its protein product is CASSGGGGLLNTQYF.

This chain links TRBV5-1 with TRBJ2-1; weak D call: TRBD2 (6 bases). The CDR3 runs 15 residues. The germline V gene has CDR1 SGHRS and CDR2 YFSETQ. Trimming left V 2 bases short and J 8 bases short, with 17 bases between. CDR3 nucleotides: TGCGCCAGCAGCTTTGATGTTGGAGGGATCCATGAGCAGTTCTTC. Translating it yields CASSFDVGGIHEQFF. The full variable domain, with the rest looked up from reference TRBV5-1 and TRBJ2-1, is KAGVTQTPRYLIKTRGQQVTLSCSPISGHRSVSWYQQTPGQGLQFLFEYFSETQRNKGNFPGRFSGRQFSNSRSEMNVSTLELGDSALYLCASSFDVGGIHEQFFGPGTRLTVL.